The clone carrying this TCR beta chain occurred a few times. Its target is not known. The sample originates from a study of T cells after yellow fever vaccination. Study-level information: Any fraction with a low cell number was prepared using SMART-Seq v4 Ultra Low Input.

The CDR3 is 17 residues long. Trimming pared 5 bases from V and 0 bases from J, leaving 17 bases between. Broader study findings: There was a possibility that FACS-sorted repertoires contained abundant clonotypes contaminating from the bulk population.

TCRdb ran MiXCR on the 5' RACE reads and lists one entry per CDR3 protein. This sample has 500,000 to 550,000 distinct CDR3 sequences, with 21% found just once. Sequencing was performed on PBMCs, taken less than 25 days after the first yellow fever vaccination. This receptor was identified in a man aged 18 to 30 who received the YFV17D yellow fever vaccine. This sequence joins TRBV12-3 or TRBV12-4 and TRBJ2-4; D not resolved. CDR3 DNA sequence: TGTGCCAGCAGTACTGCCCGGAACTCACTAGCCAAAAACATTCAGTACTTC. The encoded protein is CASSTARNSLAKNIQYF.